A selection of T cell receptor beta chains follows, all from one sample in a study of T cell responses to AZD1222 COVID-19 vaccine. Sequencing used immunoSEQ multiplex PCR; TCRdb keeps in-frame clones, though not all of them. Of about 150,000 clones in the sample, roughly 90% were seen once. Specimen: peripheral blood, collected on day 0 of AZD1222 vaccination. These receptor sequences come from an adult in good health. Each CDR3 is given with its conserved first and last residue. The order of the fields is J gene, clone size, V gene, D gene, CDR3 protein, CDR3 DNA. D genes are given only for firm matches. Not all rows give a size; the values are once, few, many and, for expanded clones, a class.

j_call: TRBJ1-1
clone_size: .
v_call: TRBV19
d_call: .
cdr3_aa: CASSSMGNTEAFF
cdr3_nt: TGTGCCAGTAGTTCGATGGGGAACACTGAAGCTTTCTTT

j_call: TRBJ2-1
clone_size: .
v_call: TRBV24-1
d_call: .
cdr3_aa: CATSDSPGYVKYNEQFF
cdr3_nt: TGTGCCACCAGTGATTCCCCAGGTTACGTCAAATACAATGAGCAGTTCTTC

j_call: TRBJ1-2
clone_size: .
v_call: TRBV23-1
d_call: .
cdr3_aa: CASSLGQGYRYTF
cdr3_nt: TGCGCCAGCAGTCTCGGGCAGGGTTACCGCTACACCTTC

j_call: TRBJ2-1
clone_size: .
v_call: TRBV3-1/TRBV3-2
d_call: .
cdr3_aa: CASSHELLGYNEQFF
cdr3_nt: TGTGCCAGCAGCCATGAACTTCTGGGGTACAATGAGCAGTTCTTC

j_call: TRBJ1-4
clone_size: .
v_call: TRBV5-1
d_call: .
cdr3_aa: CASSLVRGVGEKLFF
cdr3_nt: TGCGCCAGCAGCTTGGTGAGGGGGGTCGGTGAAAAACTGTTTTTT

j_call: TRBJ1-4
clone_size: .
v_call: TRBV5-1
d_call: .
cdr3_aa: CASRVGGSLTTNEKLFF
cdr3_nt: TGCGCCAGCAGGGTTGGGGGATCCCTTACAACTAATGAAAAACTGTTTTTT

j_call: TRBJ2-7
clone_size: many
v_call: TRBV18
d_call: TRBD2
cdr3_aa: CASSPRGLTSDGQYF
cdr3_nt: TGTGCCAGCTCACCAAGGGGACTAACCTCCGATGGGCAGTACTTC

j_call: TRBJ1-2
clone_size: few
v_call: TRBV7-3
d_call: .
cdr3_aa: CASSLKPGPGYGYTF
cdr3_nt: TGTGCCAGCAGCTTAAAGCCGGGGCCGGGGTATGGCTACACCTTC

j_call: TRBJ2-6
clone_size: .
v_call: TRBV5-1
d_call: .
cdr3_aa: CASSLDRTQGGANVLTF
cdr3_nt: TGCGCCAGCAGCTTGGACAGAACACAAGGTGGGGCCAACGTCCTGACTTTC

j_call: TRBJ2-1
clone_size: .
v_call: TRBV12-3/TRBV12-4
d_call: TRBD2
cdr3_aa: CASHTSGVDEQFF
cdr3_nt: TGTGCCAGCCATACTAGCGGGGTGGATGAGCAGTTCTTC

j_call: TRBJ1-1
clone_size: .
v_call: TRBV5-1
d_call: TRBD1
cdr3_aa: CASSYGQGLMNTEAFF
cdr3_nt: TGCGCCAGCAGTTACGGACAGGGCCTCATGAACACTGAAGCTTTCTTT

j_call: TRBJ1-4
clone_size: .
v_call: TRBV5-4
d_call: .
cdr3_aa: CASSLMGRANEKLFF
cdr3_nt: TGTGCCAGCAGCTTGATGGGGAGAGCTAATGAAAAACTGTTTTTT

j_call: TRBJ2-3
clone_size: .
v_call: TRBV25-1
d_call: .
cdr3_aa: CASNPGETITDTQYF
cdr3_nt: TGTGCCAGCAATCCGGGGGAGACCATCACAGATACGCAGTATTTT

j_call: TRBJ2-3
clone_size: .
v_call: TRBV6-6
d_call: .
cdr3_aa: CASRKTVGYGDTQYF
cdr3_nt: TGTGCCAGCAGAAAGACGGTGGGGTACGGAGATACGCAGTATTTT

j_call: TRBJ2-3
clone_size: .
v_call: TRBV9
d_call: TRBD2
cdr3_aa: CASSSGGVDTQYF
cdr3_nt: TGTGCCAGCTCAAGCGGGGGGGTGGATACGCAGTATTTT

j_call: TRBJ1-2
clone_size: .
v_call: TRBV11-2
d_call: .
cdr3_aa: CASSPQPGSSHGYTF
cdr3_nt: TGTGCCAGCAGCCCACAACCGGGGAGTTCTCATGGCTACACCTTC

j_call: TRBJ1-4
clone_size: .
v_call: TRBV19
d_call: .
cdr3_aa: CASSMAGLGTSVGEKLFF
cdr3_nt: TGTGCCAGTAGTATGGCAGGGCTGGGCACATCGGTGGGTGAAAAACTGTTTTTT

j_call: TRBJ1-5
clone_size: .
v_call: TRBV3-1/TRBV3-2
d_call: .
cdr3_aa: CASSQATAGQPQHF
cdr3_nt: TGTGCCAGCAGCCAAGCGACAGCCGGGCAGCCCCAGCATTTT

j_call: TRBJ1-5
clone_size: .
v_call: TRBV7-2
d_call: .
cdr3_aa: CASSIGGGNQPQHF
cdr3_nt: TGTGCCAGCAGCATAGGCGGTGGCAATCAGCCCCAGCATTTT

j_call: TRBJ2-3
clone_size: .
v_call: TRBV11-2
d_call: .
cdr3_aa: CASSKRGSQYF
cdr3_nt: TGTGCCAGCAGCAAACGGGGGTCGCAGTATTTT

j_call: TRBJ1-1
clone_size: few
v_call: TRBV16
d_call: .
cdr3_aa: CASSTPVRMNTEAFF
cdr3_nt: TGTGCCAGCAGCACCCCCGTGAGGATGAACACTGAAGCTTTCTTT

j_call: TRBJ1-2
clone_size: .
v_call: TRBV27
d_call: TRBD1
cdr3_aa: CASSSGGTDSTNYGYTF
cdr3_nt: TGTGCCAGCAGTTCAGGGGGGACAGACTCTACTAACTATGGCTACACCTTC

j_call: TRBJ1-2
clone_size: .
v_call: TRBV28
d_call: .
cdr3_aa: CASSPGETYGYTF
cdr3_nt: TGTGCCAGCAGCCCAGGGGAGACCTATGGCTACACCTTC